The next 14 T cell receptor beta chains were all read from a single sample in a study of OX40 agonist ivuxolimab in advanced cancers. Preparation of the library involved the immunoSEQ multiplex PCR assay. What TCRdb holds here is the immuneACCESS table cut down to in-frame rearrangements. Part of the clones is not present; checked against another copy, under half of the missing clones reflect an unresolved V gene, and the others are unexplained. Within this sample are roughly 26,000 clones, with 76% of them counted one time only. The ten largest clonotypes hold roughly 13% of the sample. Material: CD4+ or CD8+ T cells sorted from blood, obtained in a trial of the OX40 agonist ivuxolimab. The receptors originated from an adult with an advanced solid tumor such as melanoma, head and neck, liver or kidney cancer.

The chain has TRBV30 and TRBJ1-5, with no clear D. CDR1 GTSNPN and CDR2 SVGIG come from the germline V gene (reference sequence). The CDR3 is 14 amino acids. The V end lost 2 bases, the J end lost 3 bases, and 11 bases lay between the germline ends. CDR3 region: CAWSRRGPNQPQHF. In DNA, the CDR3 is TGTGCCTGGAGTAGGAGAGGGCCCAATCAGCCCCAGCATTTT.

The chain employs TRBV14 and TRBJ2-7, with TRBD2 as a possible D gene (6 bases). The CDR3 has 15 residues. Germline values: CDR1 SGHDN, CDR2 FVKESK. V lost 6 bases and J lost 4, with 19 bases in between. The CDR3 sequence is CASSSLAGIKYEQYF. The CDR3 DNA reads TGTGCCAGCAGTTCCCTGGCGGGAATCAAATACGAGCAGTACTTC.

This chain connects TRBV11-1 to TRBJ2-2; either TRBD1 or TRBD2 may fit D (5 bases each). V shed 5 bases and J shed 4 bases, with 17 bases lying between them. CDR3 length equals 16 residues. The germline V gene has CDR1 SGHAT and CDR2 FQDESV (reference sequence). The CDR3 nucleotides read TGTGCCAGCAGCCAACTGGGCAGGGAGCTCACCGGGGAGCTGTTTTTT. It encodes CASSQLGRELTGELFF.

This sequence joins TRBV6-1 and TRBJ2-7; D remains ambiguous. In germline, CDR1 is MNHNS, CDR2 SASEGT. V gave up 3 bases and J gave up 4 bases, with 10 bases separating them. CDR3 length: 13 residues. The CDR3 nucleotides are TGTGCCAGCAGTGAGCCCCAACTTTACGAGCAGTACTTC. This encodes CASSEPQLYEQYF.

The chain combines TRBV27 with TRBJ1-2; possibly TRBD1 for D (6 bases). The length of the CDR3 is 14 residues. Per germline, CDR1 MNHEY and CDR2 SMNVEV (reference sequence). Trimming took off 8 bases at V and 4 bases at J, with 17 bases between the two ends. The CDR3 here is CASRGDSGVYGYTF. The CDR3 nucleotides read TGTGCCAGCCGAGGGGACTCAGGGGTCTATGGCTACACCTTC.

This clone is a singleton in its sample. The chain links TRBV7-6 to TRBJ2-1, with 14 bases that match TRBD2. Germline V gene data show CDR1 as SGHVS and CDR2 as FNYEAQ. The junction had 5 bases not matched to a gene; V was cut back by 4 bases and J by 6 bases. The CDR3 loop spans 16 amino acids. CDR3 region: CASSSTSGGASNEQFF. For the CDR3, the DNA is TGTGCCAGCAGCTCGACTAGCGGGGGGGCCAGCAATGAGCAGTTCTTC.

DNA for the CDR3: TGTGCCAGCAGCTCTGGAATCGGCAGGATTTACGAGCAGTACTTC. It encodes CASSSGIGRIYEQYF. The chain couples TRBV5-4 to TRBJ2-7; no definite D call. Trimming removed 3 bases at V and 4 bases at J, with 17 bases between. Germline V gene lookup returns CDR1 SGHNT and CDR2 YYREEE (reference sequence). The CDR3 is made up of 15 amino acids.

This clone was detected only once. This CDR3 is CASSYSSDTQYF. CDR3 nucleotide sequence: TGTGCCAGCAGTTACTCATCAGATACGCAGTATTTT. The chain uses TRBV6-5 and TRBJ2-3, with D uncertain. Germline V gene lookup returns CDR1 MNHEY and CDR2 SVGAGI. There are 12 residues in the CDR3. V was cut by 0 bases and J by 4 bases, with 2 bases left in between.

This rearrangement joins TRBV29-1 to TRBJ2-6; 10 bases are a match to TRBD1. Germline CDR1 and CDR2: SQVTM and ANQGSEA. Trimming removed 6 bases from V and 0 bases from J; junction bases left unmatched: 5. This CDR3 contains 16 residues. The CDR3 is CSVGTGEFSGANVLTF. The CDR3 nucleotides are TGCAGCGTCGGGACAGGGGAGTTCTCTGGGGCCAACGTCCTGACTTTC.

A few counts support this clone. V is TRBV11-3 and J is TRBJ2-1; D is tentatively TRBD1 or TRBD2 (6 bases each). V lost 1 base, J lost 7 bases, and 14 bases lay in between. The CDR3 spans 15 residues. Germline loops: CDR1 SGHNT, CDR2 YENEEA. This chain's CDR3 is CASSLGPGARNEQFF. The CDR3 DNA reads TGTGCCAGCAGCTTAGGACCGGGGGCGCGAAATGAGCAGTTCTTC.

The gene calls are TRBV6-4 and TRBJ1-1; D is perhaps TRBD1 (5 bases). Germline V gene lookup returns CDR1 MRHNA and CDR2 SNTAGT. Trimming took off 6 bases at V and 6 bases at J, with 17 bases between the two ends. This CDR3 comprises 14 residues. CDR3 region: CASRTFNRDPEAFF. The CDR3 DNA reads TGTGCCAGCAGAACTTTTAACCGGGACCCTGAAGCTTTCTTT.

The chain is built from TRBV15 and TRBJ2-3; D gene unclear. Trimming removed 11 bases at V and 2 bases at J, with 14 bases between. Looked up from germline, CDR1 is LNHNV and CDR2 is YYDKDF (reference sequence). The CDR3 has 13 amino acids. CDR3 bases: TGTGCCTCAAAGGGCGGATTCACAGATACGCAGTATTTT. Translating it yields CASKGGFTDTQYF.

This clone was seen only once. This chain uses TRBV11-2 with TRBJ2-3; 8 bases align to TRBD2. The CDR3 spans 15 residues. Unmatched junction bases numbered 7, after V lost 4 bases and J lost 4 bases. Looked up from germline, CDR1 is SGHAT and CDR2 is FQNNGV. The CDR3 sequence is CASSSTGTSADTQYF. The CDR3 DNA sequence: TGTGCCAGCAGCTCTACCGGGACTAGTGCAGATACGCAGTATTTT.

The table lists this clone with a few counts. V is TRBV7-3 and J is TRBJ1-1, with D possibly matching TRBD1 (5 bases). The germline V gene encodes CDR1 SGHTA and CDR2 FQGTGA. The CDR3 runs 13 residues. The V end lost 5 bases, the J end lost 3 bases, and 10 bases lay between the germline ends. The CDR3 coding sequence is TGTGCCAGCAGCACCGCCAGGGACACTGAAGCTTTCTTT. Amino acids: CASSTARDTEAFF.